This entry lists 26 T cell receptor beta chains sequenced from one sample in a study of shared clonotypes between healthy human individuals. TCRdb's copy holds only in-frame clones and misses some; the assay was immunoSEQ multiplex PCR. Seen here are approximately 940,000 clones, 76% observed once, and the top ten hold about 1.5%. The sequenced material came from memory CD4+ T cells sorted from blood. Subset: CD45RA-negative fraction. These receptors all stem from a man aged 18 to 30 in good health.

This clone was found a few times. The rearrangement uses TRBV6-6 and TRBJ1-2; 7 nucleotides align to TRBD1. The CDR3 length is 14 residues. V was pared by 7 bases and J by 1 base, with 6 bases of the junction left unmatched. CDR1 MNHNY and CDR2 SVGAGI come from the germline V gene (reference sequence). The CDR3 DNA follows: TGTGCCAGCAACCCACAGGGGATTAACTATGGCTACACCTTC. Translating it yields CASNPQGINYGYTF.

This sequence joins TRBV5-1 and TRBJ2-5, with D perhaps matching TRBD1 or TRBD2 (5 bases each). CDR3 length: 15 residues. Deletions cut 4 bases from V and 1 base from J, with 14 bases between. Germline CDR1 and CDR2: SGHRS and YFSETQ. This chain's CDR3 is CASSKLTGAQETQYF. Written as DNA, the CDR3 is TGCGCCAGCAGCAAGCTTACCGGGGCCCAAGAGACCCAGTACTTC.

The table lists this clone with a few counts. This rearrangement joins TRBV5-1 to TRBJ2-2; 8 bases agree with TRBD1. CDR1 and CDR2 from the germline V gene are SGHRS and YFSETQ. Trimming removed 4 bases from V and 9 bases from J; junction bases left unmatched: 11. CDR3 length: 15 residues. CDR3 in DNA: TGCGCCAGCAGCCTAACGACAGGGGATTTGCGGGAGCTGTTTTTT. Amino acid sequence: CASSLTTGDLRELFF.

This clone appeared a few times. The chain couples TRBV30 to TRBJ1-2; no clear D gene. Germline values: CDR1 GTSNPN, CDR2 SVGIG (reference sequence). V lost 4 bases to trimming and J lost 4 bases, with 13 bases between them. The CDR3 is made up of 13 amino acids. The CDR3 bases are TGTGCCTGGAACCAAATCAGTGTCTATGGCTACACCTTC. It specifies CAWNQISVYGYTF.

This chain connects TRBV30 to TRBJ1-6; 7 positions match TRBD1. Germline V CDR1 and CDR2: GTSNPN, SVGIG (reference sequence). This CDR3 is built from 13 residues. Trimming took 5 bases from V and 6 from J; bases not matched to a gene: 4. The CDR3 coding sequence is TGTGCCTGGGCGGGACAGACTAATTCACCCCTCCACTTT. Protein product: CAWAGQTNSPLHF.

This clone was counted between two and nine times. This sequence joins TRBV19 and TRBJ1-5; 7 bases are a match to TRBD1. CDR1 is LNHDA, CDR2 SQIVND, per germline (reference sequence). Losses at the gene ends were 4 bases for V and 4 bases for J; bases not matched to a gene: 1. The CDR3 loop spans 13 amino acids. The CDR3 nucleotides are TGTGCCAGTAGTAAACAGGGGAATCAGCCCCAGCATTTT. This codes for CASSKQGNQPQHF.

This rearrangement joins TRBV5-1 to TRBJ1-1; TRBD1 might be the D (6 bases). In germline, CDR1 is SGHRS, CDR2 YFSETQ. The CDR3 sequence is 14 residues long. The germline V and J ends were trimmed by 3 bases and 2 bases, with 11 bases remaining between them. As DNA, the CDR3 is TGCGCCAGCAGCTATGGACAGAGCAACACTGAAGCTTTCTTT. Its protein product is CASSYGQSNTEAFF.

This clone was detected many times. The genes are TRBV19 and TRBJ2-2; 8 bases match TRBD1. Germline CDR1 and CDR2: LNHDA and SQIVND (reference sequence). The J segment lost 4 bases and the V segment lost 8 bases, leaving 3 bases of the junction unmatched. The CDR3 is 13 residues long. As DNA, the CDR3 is TGTGCCAGTTGGGACAGGACCACCGGGGAGCTGTTTTTT. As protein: CASWDRTTGELFF.

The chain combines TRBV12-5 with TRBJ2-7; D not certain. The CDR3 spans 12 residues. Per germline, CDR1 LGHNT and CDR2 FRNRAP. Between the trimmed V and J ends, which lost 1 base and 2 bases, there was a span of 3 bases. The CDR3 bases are TGTGCTAGTGGTTTGGACCCCTACGAGCAGTACTTC. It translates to CASGLDPYEQYF.

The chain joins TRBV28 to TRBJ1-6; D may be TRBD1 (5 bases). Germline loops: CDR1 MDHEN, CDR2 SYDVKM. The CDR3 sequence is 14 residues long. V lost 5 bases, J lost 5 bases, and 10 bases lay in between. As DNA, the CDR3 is TGTGCCAGCAGTCCCGGGACCCATAATTCACCCCTCCACTTT. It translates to CASSPGTHNSPLHF.

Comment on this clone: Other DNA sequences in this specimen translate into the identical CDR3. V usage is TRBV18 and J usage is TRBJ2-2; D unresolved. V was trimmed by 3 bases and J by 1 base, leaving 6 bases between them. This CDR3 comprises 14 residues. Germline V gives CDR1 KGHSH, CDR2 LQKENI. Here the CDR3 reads CASSPSRNTGELFF. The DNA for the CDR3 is TGTGCCAGCTCACCCAGCCGGAACACCGGGGAGCTGTTTTTT. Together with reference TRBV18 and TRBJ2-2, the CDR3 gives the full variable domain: NAGVMQNPRHLVRRRGQEARLRCSPMKGHSHVYWYRQLPEEGLKFMVYLQKENIIDESGMPKERFSAEFPKEGPSILRIQQVVRGDSAAYFCASSPSRNTGELFFGEGSRLTVL.

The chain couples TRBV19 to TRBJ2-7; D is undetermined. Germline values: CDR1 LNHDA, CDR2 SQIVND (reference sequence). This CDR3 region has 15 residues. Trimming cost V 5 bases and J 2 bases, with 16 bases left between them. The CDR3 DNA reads TGTGCCAGTAGTCTTCTCCCGGACGGACCCTACGAGCAGTACTTC. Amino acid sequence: CASSLLPDGPYEQYF.

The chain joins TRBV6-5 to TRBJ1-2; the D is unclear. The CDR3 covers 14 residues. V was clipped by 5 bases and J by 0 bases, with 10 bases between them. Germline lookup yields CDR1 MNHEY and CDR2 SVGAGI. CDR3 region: CASSRGPSNYGYTF. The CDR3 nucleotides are TGTGCCAGCAGTCGAGGGCCGTCTAACTATGGCTACACCTTC.

In DNA, the CDR3 is TGCGCCAGCAGCAGGAAGTCCCTAGGGGTCGGGCAGACGAACTATGGCTACACCTTC. Translating it yields CASSRKSLGVGQTNYGYTF. This chain links TRBV5-1 with TRBJ1-2; D is perhaps TRBD1 (5 bases). Germline assignment: CDR1 SGHRS and CDR2 YFSETQ. The CDR3 is 19 residues long. V lost 4 bases and J 2 bases, leaving 27 bases between the germline ends.

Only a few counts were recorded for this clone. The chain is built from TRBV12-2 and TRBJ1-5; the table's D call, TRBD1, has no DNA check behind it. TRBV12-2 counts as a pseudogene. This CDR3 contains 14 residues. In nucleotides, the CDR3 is TGTGCAAGTCGCTTAGTCCCAGGAAATCAGCCCCAGCATTTT. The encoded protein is CASRLVPGNQPQHF.

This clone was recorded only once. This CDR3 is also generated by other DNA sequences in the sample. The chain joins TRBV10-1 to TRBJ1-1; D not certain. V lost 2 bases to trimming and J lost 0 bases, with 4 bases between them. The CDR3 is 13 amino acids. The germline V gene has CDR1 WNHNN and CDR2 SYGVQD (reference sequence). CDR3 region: CASSEQLNTEAFF. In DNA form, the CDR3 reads TGCGCCAGCAGTGAGCAGCTGAACACTGAAGCTTTCTTT.

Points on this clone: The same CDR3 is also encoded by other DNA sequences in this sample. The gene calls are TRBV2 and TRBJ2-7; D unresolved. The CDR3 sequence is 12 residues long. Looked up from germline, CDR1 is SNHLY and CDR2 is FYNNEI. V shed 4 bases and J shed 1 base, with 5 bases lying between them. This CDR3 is CASSGQSYEQYF. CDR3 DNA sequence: TGTGCCAGCAGTGGCCAGTCCTACGAGCAGTACTTC.

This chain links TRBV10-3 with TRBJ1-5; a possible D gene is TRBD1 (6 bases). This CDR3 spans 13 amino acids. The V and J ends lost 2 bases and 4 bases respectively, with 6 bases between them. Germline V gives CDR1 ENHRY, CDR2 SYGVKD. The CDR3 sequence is CAISEDRNQPQHF. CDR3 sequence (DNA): TGTGCCATCAGTGAGGACAGGAATCAGCCCCAGCATTTT.

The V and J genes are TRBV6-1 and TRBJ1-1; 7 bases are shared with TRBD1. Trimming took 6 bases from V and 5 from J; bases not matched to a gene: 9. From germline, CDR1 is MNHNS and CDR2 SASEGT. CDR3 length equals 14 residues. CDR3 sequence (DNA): TGTGCCAGCAGCGCACTAGCAGGGGGAACTGAAGCTTTCTTT. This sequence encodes CASSALAGGTEAFF.

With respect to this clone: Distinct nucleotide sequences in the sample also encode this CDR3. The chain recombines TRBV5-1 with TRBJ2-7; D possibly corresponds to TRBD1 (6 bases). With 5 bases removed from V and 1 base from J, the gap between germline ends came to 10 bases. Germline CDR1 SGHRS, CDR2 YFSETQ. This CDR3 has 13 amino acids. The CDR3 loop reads CASSSGTSYEQYF. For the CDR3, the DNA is TGCGCCAGCAGTTCCGGGACATCCTACGAGCAGTACTTC. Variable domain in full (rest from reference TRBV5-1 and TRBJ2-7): KAGVTQTPRYLIKTRGQQVTLSCSPISGHRSVSWYQQTPGQGLQFLFEYFSETQRNKGNFPGRFSGRQFSNSRSEMNVSTLELGDSALYLCASSSGTSYEQYFGPGTRLTVT.

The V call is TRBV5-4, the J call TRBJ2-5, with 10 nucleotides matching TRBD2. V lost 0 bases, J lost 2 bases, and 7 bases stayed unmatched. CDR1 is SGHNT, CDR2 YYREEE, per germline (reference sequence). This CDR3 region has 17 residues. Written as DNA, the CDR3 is TGTGCCAGCAGCTTGGCGGAGCGGGGGGGGTTACAAGAGACCCAGTACTTC. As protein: CASSLAERGGLQETQYF.

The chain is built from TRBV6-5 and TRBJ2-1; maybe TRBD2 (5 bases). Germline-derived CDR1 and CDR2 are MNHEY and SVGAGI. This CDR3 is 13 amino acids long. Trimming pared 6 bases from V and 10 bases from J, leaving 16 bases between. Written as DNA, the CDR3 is TGTGCCAGCAGCAATTCTTTAGCGAGGGAGCAGTTCTTC. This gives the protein CASSNSLAREQFF.

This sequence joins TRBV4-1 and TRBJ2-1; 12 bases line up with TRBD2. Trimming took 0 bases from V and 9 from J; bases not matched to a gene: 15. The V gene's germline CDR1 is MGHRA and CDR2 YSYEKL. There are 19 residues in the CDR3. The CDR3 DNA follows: TGCGCCAGCAGCCAAGACGTAAATCGGTGGCTAGCGGGAGGGATTGAGCAGTTCTTC. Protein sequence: CASSQDVNRWLAGGIEQFF.

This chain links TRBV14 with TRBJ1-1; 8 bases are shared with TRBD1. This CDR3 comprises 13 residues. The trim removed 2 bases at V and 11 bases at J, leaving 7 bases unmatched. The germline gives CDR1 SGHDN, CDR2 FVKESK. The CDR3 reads CASSQLRTGYAFF. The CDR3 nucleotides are TGTGCCAGCAGCCAACTTCGGACAGGGTATGCTTTCTTT.

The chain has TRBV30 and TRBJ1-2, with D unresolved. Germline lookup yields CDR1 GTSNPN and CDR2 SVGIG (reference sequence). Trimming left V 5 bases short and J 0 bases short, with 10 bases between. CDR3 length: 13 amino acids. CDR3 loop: CAWGLKANYGYTF. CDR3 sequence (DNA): TGTGCCTGGGGCTTAAAAGCTAACTATGGCTACACCTTC.

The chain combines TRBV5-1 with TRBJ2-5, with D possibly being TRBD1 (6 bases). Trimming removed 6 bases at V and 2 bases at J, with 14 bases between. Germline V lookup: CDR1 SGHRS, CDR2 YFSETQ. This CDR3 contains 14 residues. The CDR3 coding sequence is TGCGCCAGCAAGGGGACACCCGTTCAAGAGACCCAGTACTTC. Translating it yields CASKGTPVQETQYF.